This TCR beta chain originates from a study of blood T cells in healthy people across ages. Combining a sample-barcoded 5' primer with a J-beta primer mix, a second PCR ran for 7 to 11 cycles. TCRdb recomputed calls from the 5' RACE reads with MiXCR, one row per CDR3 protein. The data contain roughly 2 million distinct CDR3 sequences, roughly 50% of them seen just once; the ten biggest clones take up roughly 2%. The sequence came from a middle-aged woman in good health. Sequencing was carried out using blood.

CDR3 amino acids: CASRQRGEKLFF. The CDR3 DNA reads as TGTGCCAGCAGACAACGAGGTGAAAAACTGTTTTTT. The chain is built from TRBV6-5 and TRBJ1-4; D unresolved. CDR1 and CDR2 from the germline V gene are MNHEY and SVGAGI. With 6 bases removed from V and 7 bases from J, the gap between germline ends came to 9 bases. The CDR3 is 12 residues long.